This TCR beta chain was captured in a study of T cells in Graves' hyperthyroidism and ophthalmopathy (dated by TCRdb to between 2017 and 2020). Context from the whole study: Peripheral blood samples were taken at the time of initial diagnosis, prior to any treatment. A discovery cohort of about a hundred patients, 43 with Graves' ophthalmopathy and about 58 with stable Graves' hyperthyroidism, was used to find distinguishing TCR V-J signatures. Prospective prediction of ophthalmopathy was tested in an independent validation cohort of 18 to 20 hyperthyroidism patients and some 17 patients who later progressed to ophthalmopathy. The 100 or so discovery patients were randomly split 7:3 into training and test sets. In several Graves' hyperthyroidism patients, the study also compared T-cell repertoires from thyroid tissue with T-cell repertoires from blood. Following sampling, methimazole starting at 30 mg daily was given to hyperthyroidism patients, and high-dose intravenous methylprednisolone was given to ophthalmopathy patients. TCR Vbeta CDR3 sequencing of 130 to 150 peripheral blood samples (more than 40 ophthalmopathy, about 74 hyperthyroidism and roughly 17 progressor patients) is reported in the paper.

Amplification of TCR beta CDR3 regions was carried out from RNA transcripts. The TCR CDR3 was subjected to a first round of RT-PCR using the HTBI primer set and the Qiagen OneStep RT-PCR kit. The libraries were constructed in a second round of multiplex PCR and then size-selected and purified. Libraries were sequenced paired-end with 100 bp reads on an Illumina HiSeq2000. Per the original workflow: SOAPnuke was used to process the raw data, with reads discarded if the reads contained adapters or uncalled bases, had a mean Phred below 15, or lacked an exact constant-primer or identifier match. High-quality paired reads were merged using COPE v1.2.5, and each unique nucleotide sequence was defined as a clonotype. MiTCR v1.1 was used to align clonotypes to the IMGT TRBV, TRBD and TRBJ reference segments. Only V-J combinations with frequency above 0.0001, covering about 99% of repertoires, were analysed. The TCS score was defined as F50 (clonal expansion) divided by E x V (chaos), with BLOSUM62-based TCRdist calculated between CDR3 peptides within each V-J. Welch's t-statistics and random forest reduced 514 V-J features to 10 to 15, which were used in a naive Bayes classifier (R e1071). The raw public reads went through TCRdb reprocessing: fastp at Q25, MiXCR clone calling, in-frame beta chains kept. CDR3 protein duplicates are merged, each entry listing the most common genes and DNA. The V and J calls were not made by the authors but by TCRdb's processing. The sample contains approximately 690,000 distinct CDR3 sequences, approximately 14% of them found a single time. Jointly, the top ten make up under 15% of the sample.

This clonotype was seen only a few times. The clone's antigen remains unknown. Per-nucleotide qualities are absent, and no much larger clonotype sits a single base away. Ophthalmopathy patients had moderately to severely active disease, with a Clinical Activity Score of 3 or more, a NOSPECS grade of 4 or more, and a disease duration of less than 3 months. Exclusion was applied to patients with uncontrolled infections, other autoimmune diseases, pregnancy or lactation. Diagnoses were established on the basis of clinical symptoms, serum thyroxine and TRAb, thyroid ultrasound, and orbital computed tomography. PBMCs were isolated from 7.5 to 10 ml of fresh peripheral blood by Ficoll-Paque density gradient centrifugation. Trizol reagent was used to extract total RNA, and RNA quality was then checked on an Agilent 2100 Bioanalyzer. V sheds 3 bases and J sheds 0 bases, leaving 15 bases between their ends. From the cysteine through the phenylalanine, the CDR3 covers 18 amino acids. Only CDR3 DNA is held: 54 bases, read in frame from base 1. CDR1 is given as SGHVS and CDR2 as FNYEAQ, both from the germline V gene.

Broad study findings and their caveats: A model built on a 13 V-J signature distinguished ophthalmopathy from stable hyperthyroidism, reaching about 89% sensitivity and 81.08% specificity in cross-validation and 80%/75% in testing. No statistical method was used to set the sample size in advance, and investigators knew the group allocation. In validation, the model predicted progression to ophthalmopathy with approximately 70% sensitivity and approximately 74% specificity, a median of 6.5 months before onset. Most expanded thyroid clonotypes (frequency above 0.001) were also detected in blood, a finding suggesting that blood repertoires may reflect thyroid immune responses.

Material for sequencing was blood. The V gene is TRBV7-6 and the J gene is TRBJ1-6, with no D gene named confidently. This sequence originates from a woman aged 45-65 years with Graves' ophthalmopathy. Here is the DNA: TGTGCCAGCAGCTTTCGGCCGCACCGGAGCTCCTATAATTCACCCCTCCACTTT. This gives the protein CASSFRPHRSSYNSPLHF.